This record looks at one TCR beta chain sequence and its context. Its antigen is unknown. PCR was performed using 60 Vbeta and 13 Jbeta primers. Some clones are missing from TCRdb's copy, which holds only in-frame ones; the method was immunoSEQ multiplex PCR. This sample has 40,000 to 45,000 clones, with around 87% found just once. This record comes from a study of cytomegalovirus exposure and HLA in healthy donors. Study-wide background: Inside one of the first data releases sat around 86 million unique TCRs taken from HLA-typed donors.

General study results and limits: The authors reported that TCR beta sequences could predict HLA-A and HLA-B alleles. These predictions were accurate for most subjects in the first cohort.

Although they were nominally healthy when sampled, donors likely had unrecorded immune exposures. Sequencing was done on a sample of PBMCs. The TCR comes from a middle-aged woman in good health and CMV-seropositive.

CDR3 sequence: CASSPRDRGSNEQFF. CDR3 DNA: TGTGCCAGCTCACCGCGGGACAGGGGGTCGAATGAGCAGTTCTTC. The chain uses TRBV18 and TRBJ2-1; 11 bases line up with TRBD1. The CDR3 has 15 residues. Losses at the gene ends were 3 bases for V and 7 bases for J; bases not matched to a gene: 5. Germline V gene sequence: CDR1 KGHSH, CDR2 LQKENI. The full variable domain, completed using reference TRBV18 and TRBJ2-1, is NAGVMQNPRHLVRRRGQEARLRCSPMKGHSHVYWYRQLPEEGLKFMVYLQKENIIDESGMPKERFSAEFPKEGPSILRIQQVVRGDSAAYFCASSPRDRGSNEQFFGPGTRLTVL.